This TCR beta chain originates from a study of OX40 agonist ivuxolimab in advanced cancers. Across the study: Patients took ivuxolimab, an agonistic anti-OX40 (CD134) antibody.

This clone has a single count. The table came from immunoSEQ multiplex PCR; TCRdb's copy has only in-frame clones and leaves some out. Of 55,000 to 60,000 clones listed, approximately 75% are singletons. There are 16 residues in the CDR3. Trimming cost V 3 bases and J 2 bases; bases outside gene matches: 10. Germline V gene data show CDR1 as SGHRS and CDR2 as YFSETQ. The TCR originated in an adult with an advanced solid tumor such as melanoma, head and neck, liver or kidney cancer. The sample in question was CD4+ or CD8+ T cells sorted from blood, obtained in a trial of the OX40 agonist ivuxolimab. This sequence joins TRBV5-1 and TRBJ2-5; 7 positions match TRBD2. The CDR3 nucleotides read TGCGCCAGCAGCTCCCCGAGCGGGGTCGGGCAAGAGACCCAGTACTTC. It is translated as CASSSPSGVGQETQYF. Supplemented by reference TRBV5-1 and TRBJ2-5, the full variable domain reads KAGVTQTPRYLIKTRGQQVTLSCSPISGHRSVSWYQQTPGQGLQFLFEYFSETQRNKGNFPGRFSGRQFSNSRSEMNVSTLELGDSALYLCASSSPSGVGQETQYFGPGTRLLVL.